This TCR beta chain derives from a study of identifying expanded T cells in peripheral blood (dated by TCRdb to about 2019). For context, the study as a whole: Technical replicates were generated by sequencing separate aliquots of the same genomic DNA pool, and four replicates were compared pairwise. Overall results and qualifications from the work: The binomial model flagged approximately 1.2 differentially abundant clones between technical replicates, compared with about 16 over around 2 weeks and approximately 18 over roughly 4 weeks. The beta-binomial model significantly reduced the number of clones called differentially abundant and the false-positive rate across all healthy-donor time intervals. It was expected by the authors that biological variance in healthy repertoires might increase further over much longer intervals, such as months to years. For all healthy donors, the variance in clone template counts between approximately two-week samples rose significantly as total template count increased.

The immunoSEQ Assay, which relies on bias-controlled multiplex PCR amplification of genomic DNA, was used to profile TCRbeta CDR3 regions. The original methods were these. The absolute abundance of each unique TCRbeta CDR3 region was quantified after sequences were collapsed and filtered. Differential abundance was assessed using a binomial (Fisher-equivalent) model and a beta-binomial model in which time-dependent variance fitted from healthy donors was added. Clones with fewer than 5 combined templates were removed, and a clone was called differentially abundant if the clone's Benjamini-Hochberg FDR was below 0.01. Using the form v = (b*log(k)+a)^2, the beta-binomial variance was modeled as a function of the total template count across the two samples. The clones in this table, taken by TCRdb from immuneACCESS, are in-frame only. Not every clone is retained; where verified, under half of the shortfall comes from an unresolved V gene, and the cause of the rest is unknown. For V, J and clone size, that table is used; D and trimming come from the DNA. The table for this sample lists approximately 79,000 clones; 90% of them were counted only once. The top ten clonotypes cover over 2.5% of the sample.

Regarding this clone: This receptor's antigen is unknown. No base quality values were provided; no much bigger clone lies one nucleotide off.

No immune events, such as infections, were documented for the healthy donors during the collection period. To calibrate time-dependent variance in a beta-binomial model of T-cell clone differential abundance, blood repertoires from healthy donors were used as a training cohort. There were roughly 10 healthy donors in the training cohort, of whom 3 were female and 7 were male. An age range of roughly 29 to 70 years, with an average of 43 years, was recorded for the donors. Whole blood from each healthy donor was obtained from a commercial supplier and was collected at three time points 2 to 3 weeks apart. Genomic DNA was extracted from unsorted whole blood for immunosequencing. For CDR1 and CDR2, the germline V gene (reference sequence) lists MNHNY and SVGAGI. Spanning cysteine to phenylalanine, the CDR3 consists of 15 amino acids. The retained sequence is limited to the CDR3, 45 bases, with the frame set at the first base. V lost 0 bases and J lost 3 bases; the stretch between them is 12 bases long.

Sequenced sample: blood. The chain couples TRBV6-6 to TRBJ2-7, with the D call perhaps TRBD1 or TRBD2, as 5 bases match in each case. This clonotype was obtained from a person aged 18 to 75 in good health. The CDR3 reads CASSYSTGLLYEQYF. In nucleotides, the sequence is TGTGCCAGCAGTTACTCGACGGGGCTCCTCTACGAGCAGTACTTC.